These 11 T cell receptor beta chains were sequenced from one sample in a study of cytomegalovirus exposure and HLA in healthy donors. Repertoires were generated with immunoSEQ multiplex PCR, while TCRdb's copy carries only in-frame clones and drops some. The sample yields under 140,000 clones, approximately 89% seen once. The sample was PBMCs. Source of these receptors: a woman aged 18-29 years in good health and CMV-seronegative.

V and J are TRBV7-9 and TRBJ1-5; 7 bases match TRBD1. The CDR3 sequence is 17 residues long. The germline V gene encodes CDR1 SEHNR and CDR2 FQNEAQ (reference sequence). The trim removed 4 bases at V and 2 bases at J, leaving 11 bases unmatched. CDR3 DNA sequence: TGTGCCAGCAGCTCAACAGCAGGGGGATGGGGCAATCAGCCCCAGCATTTT. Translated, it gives CASSSTAGGWGNQPQHF.

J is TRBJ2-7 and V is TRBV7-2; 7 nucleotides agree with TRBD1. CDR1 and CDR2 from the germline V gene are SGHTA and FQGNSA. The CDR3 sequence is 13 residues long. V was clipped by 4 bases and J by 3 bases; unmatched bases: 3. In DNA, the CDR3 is TGTGCCAGCAGCTACAGACAGGGCTACGAGCAGTACTTC. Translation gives CASSYRQGYEQYF.

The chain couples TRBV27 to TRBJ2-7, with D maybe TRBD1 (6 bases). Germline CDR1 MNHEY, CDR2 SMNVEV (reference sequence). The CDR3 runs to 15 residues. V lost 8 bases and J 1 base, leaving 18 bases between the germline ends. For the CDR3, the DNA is TGTGCCAGCGGCCCCTACAGGGTCCCGTCCTACGAGCAGTACTTC. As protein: CASGPYRVPSYEQYF.

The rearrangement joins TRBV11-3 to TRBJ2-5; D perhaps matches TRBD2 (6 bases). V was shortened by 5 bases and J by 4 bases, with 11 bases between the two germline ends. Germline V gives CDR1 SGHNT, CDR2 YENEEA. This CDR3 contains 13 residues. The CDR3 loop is CASSLSGGETQYF. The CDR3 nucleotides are TGTGCCAGCAGCCTCTCCGGGGGAGAGACCCAGTACTTC.

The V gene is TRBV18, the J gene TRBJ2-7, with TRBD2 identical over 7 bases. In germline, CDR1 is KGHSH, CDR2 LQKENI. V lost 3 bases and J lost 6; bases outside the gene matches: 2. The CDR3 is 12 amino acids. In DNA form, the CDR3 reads TGTGCCAGCTCACCCCCGGGGGGCGAGCAGTACTTC. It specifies CASSPPGGEQYF.

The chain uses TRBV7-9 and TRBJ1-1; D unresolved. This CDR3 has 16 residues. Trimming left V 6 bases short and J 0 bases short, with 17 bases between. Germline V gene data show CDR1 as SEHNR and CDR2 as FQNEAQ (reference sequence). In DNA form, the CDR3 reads TGTGCCAGCAGTCGAGGACGGCCGGGAATGAACACTGAAGCTTTCTTT. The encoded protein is CASSRGRPGMNTEAFF.

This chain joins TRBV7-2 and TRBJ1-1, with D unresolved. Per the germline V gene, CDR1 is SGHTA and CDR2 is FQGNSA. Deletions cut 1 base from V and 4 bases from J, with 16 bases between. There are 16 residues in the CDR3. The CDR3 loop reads CASSLDGDSFGTEAFF. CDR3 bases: TGTGCCAGCAGCTTAGATGGCGACTCTTTCGGCACTGAAGCTTTCTTT. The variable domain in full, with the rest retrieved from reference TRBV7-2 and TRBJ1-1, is GAGVSQSPSNKVTEKGKDVELRCDPISGHTALYWYRQSLGQGLEFLIYFQGNSAPDKSGLPSDRFSAERTGGSVSTLTIQRTQQEDSAVYLCASSLDGDSFGTEAFFGQGTRLTVV.

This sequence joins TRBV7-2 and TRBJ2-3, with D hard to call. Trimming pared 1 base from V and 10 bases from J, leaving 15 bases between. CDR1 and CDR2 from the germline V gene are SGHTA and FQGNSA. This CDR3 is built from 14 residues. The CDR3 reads CASSLGLIAAPQYF. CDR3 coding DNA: TGTGCCAGCAGCTTAGGACTTATCGCGGCCCCGCAGTATTTT.

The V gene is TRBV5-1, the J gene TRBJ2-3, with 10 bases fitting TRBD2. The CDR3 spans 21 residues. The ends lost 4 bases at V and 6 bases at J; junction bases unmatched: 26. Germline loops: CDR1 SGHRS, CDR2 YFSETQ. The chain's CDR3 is CASSPEGLAGDRDPPHDTQYF. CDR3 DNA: TGCGCCAGCAGCCCCGAGGGGCTAGCGGGAGACCGCGACCCCCCACATGATACGCAGTATTTT.

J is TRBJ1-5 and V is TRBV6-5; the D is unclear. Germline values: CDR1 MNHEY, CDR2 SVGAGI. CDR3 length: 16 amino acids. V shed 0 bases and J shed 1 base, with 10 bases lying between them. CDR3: CASSYSAGESNQPQHF. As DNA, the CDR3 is TGTGCCAGCAGTTACTCGGCAGGTGAAAGCAATCAGCCCCAGCATTTT.

CDR3: CASSDGTGANEQFF. CDR3 DNA sequence: TGTGCCAGCAGTGACGGGACAGGGGCCAATGAGCAGTTCTTC. The J gene is TRBJ2-1, the V gene TRBV6-4; 10 bases line up with TRBD1. CDR1 is MRHNA, CDR2 SNTAGT, per germline. V was pared by 2 bases and J by 6 bases, with 1 base of the junction left unmatched. The CDR3 consists of 14 residues.